This TCR beta chain came from a study of beta chain features in type 1 diabetes. Study summary: Summed over all samples, the examined sorted cells came to under 110,000,000.

This clone was recorded a few times. Its antigen is not known. Since all of the isolated RNA was reverse transcribed, expressed TCRB transcripts were what got sequenced. Clones were read by immunoSEQ multiplex PCR, and TCRdb kept only the in-frame ones, dropping some. The sample holds some 250,000 clones; 14% are singletons and the top ten take approximately 0.018%. Germline values: CDR1 SGHDT, CDR2 YYEEEE. V gave up 0 bases and J gave up 4 bases; unmatched junction bases: 9. The CDR3 consists of 19 residues. Whole-study findings and limits: Individuals with type 1 diabetes displayed fewer insertions and more deletions at VDJ junctions. The study found moderately but significantly shorter TCRB CDR3s in all four CD4+ subsets of Type 1 diabetes patients.

Sampling consisted of one heparinised blood draw per donor, averaging around 120 mL. The receptor comes from a man aged 25 to 45 with type 1 diabetes. This chain uses TRBV5-6 with TRBJ2-1, with TRBD2 matching 14 bases. Sequenced material: naive CD4+ T cells from blood. In DNA, the CDR3 is TGTGCCAGCAGCTTGGGACTAGCGGGAGGGCTTCTGAATTACAATGAGCAGTTCTTC. It specifies CASSLGLAGGLLNYNEQFF. Drawing the rest from reference TRBV5-6 and TRBJ2-1, the complete variable domain is DAGVTQSPTHLIKTRGQQVTLRCSPKSGHDTVSWYQQALGQGPQFIFQYYEEEERQRGNFPDRFSGHQFPNYSSELNVNALLLGDSALYLCASSLGLAGGLLNYNEQFFGPGTRLTVL.